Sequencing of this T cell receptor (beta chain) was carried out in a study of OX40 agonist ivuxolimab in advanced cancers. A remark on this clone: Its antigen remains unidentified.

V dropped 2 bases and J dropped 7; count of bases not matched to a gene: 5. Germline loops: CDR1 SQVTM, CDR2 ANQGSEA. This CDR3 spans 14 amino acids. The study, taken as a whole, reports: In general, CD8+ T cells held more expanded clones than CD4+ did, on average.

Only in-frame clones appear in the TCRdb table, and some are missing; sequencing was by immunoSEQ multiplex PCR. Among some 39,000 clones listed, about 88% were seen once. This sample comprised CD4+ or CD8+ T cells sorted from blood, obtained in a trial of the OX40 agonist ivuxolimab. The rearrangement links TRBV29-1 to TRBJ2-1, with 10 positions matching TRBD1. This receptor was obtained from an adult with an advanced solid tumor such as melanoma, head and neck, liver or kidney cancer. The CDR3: CSVERTGGGNEQFF. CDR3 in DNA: TGCAGCGTTGAAAGGACAGGGGGAGGAAATGAGCAGTTCTTC.